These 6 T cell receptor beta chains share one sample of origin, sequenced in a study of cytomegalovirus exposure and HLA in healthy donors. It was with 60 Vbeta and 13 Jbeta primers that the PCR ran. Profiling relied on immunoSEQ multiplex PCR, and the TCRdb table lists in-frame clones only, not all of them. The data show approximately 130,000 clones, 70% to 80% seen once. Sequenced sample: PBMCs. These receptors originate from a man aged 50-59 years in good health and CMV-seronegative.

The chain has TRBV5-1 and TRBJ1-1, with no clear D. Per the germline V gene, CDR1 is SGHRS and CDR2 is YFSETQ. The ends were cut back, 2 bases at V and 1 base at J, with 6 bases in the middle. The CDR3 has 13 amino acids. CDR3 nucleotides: TGCGCCAGCAGCTTTGCAGAGAACACTGAAGCTTTCTTT. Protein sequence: CASSFAENTEAFF.

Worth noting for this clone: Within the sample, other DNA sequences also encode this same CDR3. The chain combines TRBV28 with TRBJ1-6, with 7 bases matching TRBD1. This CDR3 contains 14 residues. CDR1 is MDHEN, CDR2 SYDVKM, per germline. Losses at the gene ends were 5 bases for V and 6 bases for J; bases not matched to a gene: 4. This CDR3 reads CASSPGTVNSPLHF. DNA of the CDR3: TGTGCCAGCAGTCCAGGGACAGTTAATTCACCCCTCCACTTT.

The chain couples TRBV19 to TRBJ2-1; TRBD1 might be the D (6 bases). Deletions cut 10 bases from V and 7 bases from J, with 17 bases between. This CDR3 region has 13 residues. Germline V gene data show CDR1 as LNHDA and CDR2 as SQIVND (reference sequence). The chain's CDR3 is CATRNFTGNEQFF. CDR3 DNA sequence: TGTGCCACAAGAAATTTCACAGGGAATGAGCAGTTCTTC.

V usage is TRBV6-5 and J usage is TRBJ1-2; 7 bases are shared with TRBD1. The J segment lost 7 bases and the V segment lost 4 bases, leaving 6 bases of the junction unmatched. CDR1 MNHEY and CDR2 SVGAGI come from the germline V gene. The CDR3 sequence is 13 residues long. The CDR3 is CASSSTTGTGYTF. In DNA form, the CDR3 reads TGTGCCAGCAGTTCTACGACAGGGACTGGCTACACCTTC.

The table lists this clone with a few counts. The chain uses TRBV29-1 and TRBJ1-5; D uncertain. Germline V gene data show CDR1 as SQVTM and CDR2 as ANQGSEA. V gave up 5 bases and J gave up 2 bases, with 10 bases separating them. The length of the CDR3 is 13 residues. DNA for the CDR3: TGCAGCGTTCAAGCGGCGGGCAATCAGCCCCAGCATTTT. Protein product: CSVQAAGNQPQHF.

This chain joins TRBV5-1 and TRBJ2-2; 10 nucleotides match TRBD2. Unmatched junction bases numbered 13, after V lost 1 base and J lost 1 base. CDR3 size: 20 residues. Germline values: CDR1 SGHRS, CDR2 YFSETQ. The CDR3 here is CASSLSEASGRLENTGELFF. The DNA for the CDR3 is TGCGCCAGCAGCTTGAGTGAGGCTAGCGGGAGATTGGAGAACACCGGGGAGCTGTTTTTT.